This TCR beta chain originates from a study of T cells in Graves' hyperthyroidism and ophthalmopathy. Only a few counts were recorded for this clonotype. RNA transcripts provided the source from which TCR beta CDR3 regions were amplified. First-round RT-PCR targeting the TCR CDR3 was performed with the HTBI primer set. TCRdb reprocessed the multiplex PCR reads via MiXCR and lists one record per CDR3 protein. Among a few hundred thousand distinct CDR3 sequences listed, less than 20% were seen once. Germline CDR1 reads LNHDA; CDR2 reads SQIVND (reference sequence). V was pared by 7 bases and J by 10 bases, with 13 bases of the junction left unmatched. This CDR3 has 14 amino acids.

Sequenced sample: blood. The clonotype originates from a woman in her 30s with Graves' hyperthyroidism. V usage is TRBV19 and J usage is TRBJ2-1; 7 positions match TRBD1. Here the CDR3 reads CASIPGQRPSEQFF. DNA for the CDR3: TGTGCCAGTATTCCGGGACAGCGTCCTAGCGAGCAGTTCTTC.